This T cell receptor beta chain appears in the sequencing data of a study of lymphopenia after photon versus proton radiotherapy. The V gene's germline CDR1 is SQVTM and CDR2 ANQGSEA. This CDR3 has 14 residues. The germline V and J ends were trimmed by 3 bases and 1 base, with 10 bases remaining between them. Study observations and caveats: After the lymphocyte nadir, photon-treated repertoires showed oligoclonal expansion, especially of CD8+ Temra cells. Under photons, naive T cells and diversity fell while effector/memory populations rose. A bigger post-nadir fall in TCR diversity correlated inversely with survival time in deceased patients. Authors raise, but do not show, better survival with proton therapy.

Notes on this clone: Antigen specificity is unknown.

Repertoires were generated with immunoSEQ multiplex PCR, while TCRdb's copy carries only in-frame clones and drops some. The sample lists 25,000 to 35,000 clones, roughly nine tenths occurring once. Sequencing used peripheral blood, obtained from a patient treated with photon-based radiotherapy. The chain combines TRBV29-1 with TRBJ2-1, with TRBD2 as a possible D gene (5 bases). The clonotype comes from a woman aged 45-65 years with pancreatic cancer. The CDR3 here is CSVDGVRSYNEQFF. DNA for the CDR3: TGCAGCGTTGACGGGGTAAGGTCCTACAATGAGCAGTTCTTC.